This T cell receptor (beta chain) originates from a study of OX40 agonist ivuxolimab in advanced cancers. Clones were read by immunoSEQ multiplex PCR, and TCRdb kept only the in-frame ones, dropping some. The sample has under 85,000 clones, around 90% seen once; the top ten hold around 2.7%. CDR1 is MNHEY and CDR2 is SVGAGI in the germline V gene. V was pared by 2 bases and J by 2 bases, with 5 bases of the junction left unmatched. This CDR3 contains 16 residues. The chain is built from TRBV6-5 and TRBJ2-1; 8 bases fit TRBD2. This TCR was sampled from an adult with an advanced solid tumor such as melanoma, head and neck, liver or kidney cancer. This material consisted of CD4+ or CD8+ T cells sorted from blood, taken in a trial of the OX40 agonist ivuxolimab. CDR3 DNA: TGTGCCAGCAGTTACGGCGGCGGGGGGACCTACAATGAGCAGTTCTTC. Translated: CASSYGGGGTYNEQFF.